The 5 T cell receptor beta chains reported below all come from one sample, sequenced in a study of T cells after yellow fever vaccination. Each CDR3 protein is one row after TCRdb ran MiXCR on the 5' RACE reads. Of some 300,000 distinct CDR3 sequences in the sample, under 9% were seen once. Sequenced here: CD4+ T cells sorted from PBMCs, sampled 5 days after the yellow fever booster vaccination. All receptors derive from a young man who received the YFV17D yellow fever vaccine.

This clonotype occurred many times. V and J are TRBV29-1 and TRBJ2-3; no definite D call. Between the trimmed V and J ends, which lost 8 bases and 3 bases, there was a span of 15 bases. The CDR3 loop spans 13 amino acids. CDR1 is SQVTM, CDR2 ANQGSEA, per germline. Written as DNA, the CDR3 is TGCAGCCCCCTGGAAGGGTCAACAGATACGCAGTATTTT. Translating it yields CSPLEGSTDTQYF.

V and J are TRBV5-1 and TRBJ2-3; TRBD2 aligns across 11 bases. This CDR3 has 17 amino acids. Germline V gene lookup returns CDR1 SGHRS and CDR2 YFSETQ. With V trimmed by 0 bases and J by 4 bases, 7 bases remained unmatched. CDR3: CASSLASGGNKADTQYF. The DNA for the CDR3 is TGCGCCAGCAGCTTGGCTAGCGGGGGGAATAAAGCAGATACGCAGTATTTT.

This clonotype was observed a few times. V is TRBV7-9 and J is TRBJ2-3; 11 nucleotides align to TRBD1. The trim removed 2 bases at V and 4 bases at J, leaving 5 bases unmatched. Germline-derived CDR1 and CDR2 are SEHNR and FQNEAQ (reference sequence). There are 16 residues in the CDR3. CDR3 sequence reads: CASSLPGQGGADTQYF. The CDR3 DNA reads as TGTGCCAGCAGCTTACCGGGACAGGGGGGAGCAGATACGCAGTATTTT.

The chain is built from TRBV19 and TRBJ1-2, with no clear D. CDR1 is LNHDA and CDR2 is SQIVND in the germline V gene (reference sequence). There are 14 residues in the CDR3. Trimming stripped 5 bases from V and 1 base from J, with 11 bases between. The CDR3: CASSRQQLNYGYTF. The CDR3 DNA sequence: TGTGCCAGTAGTCGCCAACAGCTTAACTATGGCTACACCTTC.

V usage is TRBV5-5 and J usage is TRBJ2-5; D might be TRBD1 (6 bases). From germline, CDR1 is SGHKS and CDR2 YYEKEE (reference sequence). This CDR3 is 16 amino acids long. V was pared by 0 bases and J by 2 bases, with 14 bases between. CDR3: CASSLDQGYGQETQYF. The CDR3, as DNA: TGTGCCAGCAGCTTGGACCAGGGGTATGGACAAGAGACCCAGTACTTC.